This is a list of T cell receptor beta chains from one sample in a study of cytomegalovirus exposure and HLA in healthy donors. Some clones are missing from TCRdb's copy, which holds only in-frame ones; the method was immunoSEQ multiplex PCR. The profile shows some 160,000 clones, around 84% of them singletons. Sequenced sample: PBMCs. The receptors come from a man in his thirties or forties in good health and CMV-seropositive. The CDR3 runs from the conserved cysteine through the conserved F or W. Fields, in order: clone size, D gene, J gene, V gene, CDR3 DNA, CDR3 protein. D genes are given only for firm matches. Only some rows state a clone size, as once, few, many or a class for expanded clones.

clone_size: NA
d_call: NA
j_call: TRBJ2-3
v_call: TRBV29-1
cdr3_nt: TGCAGCGTTGAAGATTTTGAGACTACCTCGCAGTATTTT
cdr3_aa: CSVEDFETTSQYF

clone_size: NA
d_call: TRBD1
j_call: TRBJ1-2
v_call: TRBV7-9
cdr3_nt: TGTTCCAGCAGCTTAGACGGCCGACAGGGGGGCGCCTATGGCTACACCTTC
cdr3_aa: CSSSLDGRQGGAYGYTF

clone_size: NA
d_call: TRBD1
j_call: TRBJ1-2
v_call: TRBV15
cdr3_nt: TGTGCCACCAGCAGAGACAGGGGGTATGGCTACACCTTC
cdr3_aa: CATSRDRGYGYTF

clone_size: NA
d_call: TRBD1
j_call: TRBJ2-3
v_call: TRBV5-1
cdr3_nt: TGCGCCAGCAGCTGGACAGGGGCAAGCACAGATACGCAGTATTTT
cdr3_aa: CASSWTGASTDTQYF

clone_size: NA
d_call: TRBD1
j_call: TRBJ2-3
v_call: TRBV4-3
cdr3_nt: TGCGCCAGCAGCCAAGTGGTACAGGGGACAGATACGCAGTATTTT
cdr3_aa: CASSQVVQGTDTQYF

clone_size: NA
d_call: NA
j_call: TRBJ1-5
v_call: TRBV6-5
cdr3_nt: TGTGCCAGCAAACAGGGACCAGGGCGTCCCCAGCATTTT
cdr3_aa: CASKQGPGRPQHF

clone_size: NA
d_call: TRBD2
j_call: TRBJ2-5
v_call: TRBV11-2
cdr3_nt: TGTGCCAGCAGCCGCATCGGACTAGCGGAAGAGACCCAGTACTTC
cdr3_aa: CASSRIGLAEETQYF

clone_size: NA
d_call: TRBD2
j_call: TRBJ2-2
v_call: TRBV4-2
cdr3_nt: TGTGCCAGCAGCCAGGAGGGGACTAGCGGGATTTCCGGGGAGCTGTTTTTT
cdr3_aa: CASSQEGTSGISGELFF

clone_size: NA
d_call: TRBD1
j_call: TRBJ2-1
v_call: TRBV19
cdr3_nt: TGTGCCAGTAGTAGAGGGACAGCTTACAATGAGCAGTTCTTC
cdr3_aa: CASSRGTAYNEQFF

clone_size: NA
d_call: TRBD1
j_call: TRBJ2-1
v_call: TRBV4-2
cdr3_nt: TGTGCCACTTCAAACATCCAGGGGGCCTACAATGAGCAGTTCTTC
cdr3_aa: CATSNIQGAYNEQFF

clone_size: NA
d_call: NA
j_call: TRBJ1-2
v_call: TRBV6-6
cdr3_nt: TGTGCCAGCAGTTACGTACGAGGGGGAGGGGGCTACACCTTC
cdr3_aa: CASSYVRGGGGYTF

clone_size: NA
d_call: NA
j_call: TRBJ2-7
v_call: TRBV2
cdr3_nt: TGTGCCAGCAGTCAAAGGGACAAGGAGTACTTC
cdr3_aa: CASSQRDKEYF

clone_size: NA
d_call: NA
j_call: TRBJ1-1
v_call: TRBV5-1
cdr3_nt: TGCGCCAGCAGCTTGGGCCTCCAGGGCTTTTATGTGAACACTGAAGCTTTCTTT
cdr3_aa: CASSLGLQGFYVNTEAFF

clone_size: NA
d_call: TRBD1
j_call: TRBJ2-6
v_call: TRBV29-1
cdr3_nt: TGCAGCGTTGGGCCGGGACAGAGCTCTGGGGCCAACGTCCTGACTTTC
cdr3_aa: CSVGPGQSSGANVLTF

clone_size: once
d_call: TRBD1
j_call: TRBJ1-2
v_call: TRBV20-1
cdr3_nt: TGCAGTTCAGACAGGGTTTATGGCTACACCTTC
cdr3_aa: CSSDRVYGYTF

clone_size: NA
d_call: NA
j_call: TRBJ1-4
v_call: TRBV4-1
cdr3_nt: TGCGCCAGCAGCCAAGATAATGGGCTCCTTAATGAAAAACTGTTTTTT
cdr3_aa: CASSQDNGLLNEKLFF

clone_size: once
d_call: NA
j_call: TRBJ1-1
v_call: TRBV29-1
cdr3_nt: TGCAGCGTTCGAGGGGGGGGTGGCACTGAAGCTTTCTTT
cdr3_aa: CSVRGGGGTEAFF

clone_size: NA
d_call: NA
j_call: TRBJ2-1
v_call: TRBV5-6
cdr3_nt: TGTGCCAGCAGCTTTGGGGCTGAGCAGTTCTTC
cdr3_aa: CASSFGAEQFF

clone_size: NA
d_call: TRBD1
j_call: TRBJ1-6
v_call: TRBV4-2
cdr3_nt: TGTGCCAGCAGCCCGGGACAGCGCGTTAATTCACCCCTCCACTTT
cdr3_aa: CASSPGQRVNSPLHF

clone_size: NA
d_call: NA
j_call: TRBJ2-7
v_call: TRBV2
cdr3_nt: TGTGCCAGCAGTGGCTGGGCAGCACCAAACTACGAGCAGTACTTC
cdr3_aa: CASSGWAAPNYEQYF

clone_size: NA
d_call: TRBD1
j_call: TRBJ1-1
v_call: TRBV5-5
cdr3_nt: TGTGCCACGAGGGGACAGATGAACACTGAAGCTTTCTTT
cdr3_aa: CATRGQMNTEAFF

clone_size: NA
d_call: TRBD1
j_call: TRBJ2-7
v_call: TRBV2
cdr3_nt: TGTGCCAGCAGTGAGACAGGGAGCTACGAGCAGTACTTC
cdr3_aa: CASSETGSYEQYF

clone_size: NA
d_call: NA
j_call: TRBJ1-1
v_call: TRBV11-3
cdr3_nt: TGTGCCAGCAGCTTAGTGGGGCGATCCACTGAAGCTTTCTTT
cdr3_aa: CASSLVGRSTEAFF

clone_size: NA
d_call: NA
j_call: TRBJ2-1
v_call: TRBV30
cdr3_nt: TGTGCCTGGAGTCTCTACAATGAGCAGTTCTTC
cdr3_aa: CAWSLYNEQFF

clone_size: NA
d_call: TRBD1
j_call: TRBJ1-1
v_call: TRBV7-9
cdr3_nt: TGTTCCAGCAGCTCCACGACAGGGGGGATAGGCACTGAAGCTTTCTTT
cdr3_aa: CSSSSTTGGIGTEAFF

clone_size: NA
d_call: NA
j_call: TRBJ1-3
v_call: TRBV7-2
cdr3_nt: TGTGCCAGCAGCTTAAGCAGGGCTAACACCATATATTTT
cdr3_aa: CASSLSRANTIYF

clone_size: NA
d_call: NA
j_call: TRBJ2-7
v_call: TRBV6-4
cdr3_nt: TGTGCCAGCAGTGGAGTCTTGTTC
cdr3_aa: CASSGVLF

clone_size: NA
d_call: TRBD2
j_call: TRBJ2-1
v_call: TRBV6-1
cdr3_nt: TGTGCCAGCAAACGGGAGGCCTATAGCAATGAGCAGTTCTTC
cdr3_aa: CASKREAYSNEQFF

clone_size: NA
d_call: TRBD2
j_call: TRBJ2-7
v_call: TRBV6-6
cdr3_nt: TGTGCCAGCAGCCCTCGACTAGCGGGGGTCTACGAGCAGTACTTC
cdr3_aa: CASSPRLAGVYEQYF

clone_size: NA
d_call: TRBD2
j_call: TRBJ2-1
v_call: TRBV15
cdr3_nt: TGTGCCACCAGCAGGTCGGGACTAGGAGGGGATGAGCAGTTCTTC
cdr3_aa: CATSRSGLGGDEQFF

clone_size: NA
d_call: TRBD2
j_call: TRBJ2-1
v_call: TRBV28
cdr3_nt: TGTGCCAGCAGTTTATTGCTAGCGGGATCATACAATGAGCAGTTCTTC
cdr3_aa: CASSLLLAGSYNEQFF

clone_size: NA
d_call: TRBD2
j_call: TRBJ2-1
v_call: TRBV9
cdr3_nt: TGTGCCAGCAGCCTGCTAGCGGGAGCCTTCTACAATGAGCAGTTCTTC
cdr3_aa: CASSLLAGAFYNEQFF

clone_size: NA
d_call: NA
j_call: TRBJ2-1
v_call: TRBV6-1
cdr3_nt: TGTGCCAGCAGTGAACGGGGTGACGGGCTCTCCTACAATGAGCAGTTCTTC
cdr3_aa: CASSERGDGLSYNEQFF

clone_size: NA
d_call: TRBD2
j_call: TRBJ2-3
v_call: TRBV15
cdr3_nt: TGTGCCACCAGCAGAGATCTAGGTAGCGGGAGAGTCGGCACAGATACGCAGTATTTT
cdr3_aa: CATSRDLGSGRVGTDTQYF

clone_size: NA
d_call: TRBD2
j_call: TRBJ2-2
v_call: TRBV5-6
cdr3_nt: TGTGCCAGCAGCTTGGCTCCTCTGCGAGCGGGAGGGGTTATCGGGGAGCTGTTTTTT
cdr3_aa: CASSLAPLRAGGVIGELFF

clone_size: NA
d_call: TRBD2
j_call: TRBJ2-1
v_call: TRBV7-3
cdr3_nt: TGTGCCAGCAGCTTAAACGGGCGGGAGGGCCCCAATGAGCAGTTCTTC
cdr3_aa: CASSLNGREGPNEQFF

clone_size: once
d_call: TRBD2
j_call: TRBJ2-1
v_call: TRBV30
cdr3_nt: TGTGCCGGAAAAAAGGGGCTAGGGACTAGCGGGAGCGATGAGCAGTTCTTC
cdr3_aa: CAGKKGLGTSGSDEQFF

clone_size: NA
d_call: TRBD1
j_call: TRBJ2-1
v_call: TRBV27
cdr3_nt: TGTGCCAGCAGTTTACGAGGAAGGACAGGGCTAGCCTACAATGAGCAGTTCTTC
cdr3_aa: CASSLRGRTGLAYNEQFF

clone_size: NA
d_call: NA
j_call: TRBJ2-2
v_call: TRBV10-1
cdr3_nt: TGCGCCAGCAGTGAGTCCCCCCTCACCGGGGAGCTGTTTTTT
cdr3_aa: CASSESPLTGELFF

clone_size: NA
d_call: TRBD1
j_call: TRBJ2-7
v_call: TRBV19
cdr3_nt: TGTGCCAGTAGTTCCATCGGGGGACAGGGGGTCTACGAGCAGTACTTC
cdr3_aa: CASSSIGGQGVYEQYF

clone_size: NA
d_call: TRBD2
j_call: TRBJ2-1
v_call: TRBV7-9
cdr3_nt: TGTGCCAGCAGCTTAAGTGCGGGAGGGTACAATGAGCAGTTCTTC
cdr3_aa: CASSLSAGGYNEQFF

clone_size: NA
d_call: NA
j_call: TRBJ1-1
v_call: TRBV11-3
cdr3_nt: TGTGCCAGCAGCTTCGAGGGGGGGGCTTGGACTGAAGCTTTCTTT
cdr3_aa: CASSFEGGAWTEAFF

clone_size: NA
d_call: TRBD2
j_call: TRBJ2-1
v_call: TRBV2
cdr3_nt: TGTGCCAGCGGTCGTCCGGGACTAGCGGGAGAGCGGCAGTTCTTC
cdr3_aa: CASGRPGLAGERQFF

clone_size: few
d_call: NA
j_call: TRBJ2-1
v_call: TRBV14
cdr3_nt: TGTGCCAGCAGCCACCCCGGGAGCCCACGGGAGCAGTTCTTC
cdr3_aa: CASSHPGSPREQFF

clone_size: NA
d_call: NA
j_call: TRBJ2-2
v_call: TRBV9
cdr3_nt: TGTGCCAGCAGCGTAGGCGGGAACACCGGGGAGCTGTTTTTT
cdr3_aa: CASSVGGNTGELFF